This entry lists 27 T cell receptor beta chains sequenced from one sample in a study of cytomegalovirus exposure and HLA in healthy donors. PCR was performed using 60 Vbeta and 13 Jbeta primers. Profiling relied on immunoSEQ multiplex PCR, and the TCRdb table lists in-frame clones only, not all of them. Reported are some 180,000 clones; the ten largest clones contain about 6%. The sequencing input was PBMCs. These TCRs come from a man aged 30-40 years in good health and CMV-seronegative.

The chain combines TRBV27 with TRBJ1-6; tentatively, D is TRBD1 (6 bases). V lost 3 bases and J 7 bases, leaving 13 bases between the germline ends. The CDR3 covers 15 residues. Germline CDR1 and CDR2: MNHEY and SMNVEV (reference sequence). CDR3 region: CASSFRSGANSPLHF. The CDR3 region has the DNA TGTGCCAGCAGTTTTAGGTCAGGGGCAAATTCACCCCTCCACTTT.

The V gene is TRBV5-4, the J gene TRBJ2-7; TRBD2 agrees at 8 bases. The length of the CDR3 is 14 residues. J lost 6 bases, V lost 2 bases, and 7 bases had no gene match. Germline lookup yields CDR1 SGHNT and CDR2 YYREEE (reference sequence). CDR3 in amino acids: CASSFKRERGEQYF. In DNA form, the CDR3 reads TGTGCCAGCAGCTTTAAGCGGGAGAGGGGCGAGCAGTACTTC.

This chain joins TRBV4-1 and TRBJ2-3; no clear D gene. This CDR3 contains 13 residues. Germline loops: CDR1 MGHRA, CDR2 YSYEKL. The V gene lost 4 bases and the J gene lost 4 bases, with 9 bases spanning the gap. CDR3 sequence reads: CASSPRLSDTQYF. The CDR3 bases are TGCGCCAGCAGCCCCAGGCTCTCAGATACGCAGTATTTT.

This chain connects TRBV7-9 to TRBJ1-2, with 9 bases fitting TRBD1. Germline-derived CDR1 and CDR2 are SEHNR and FQNEAQ (reference sequence). CDR3 length equals 16 residues. V gave up 4 bases and J gave up 1 base; unmatched junction bases: 7. This CDR3 is CASSWAGTGNNYGYTF. CDR3 DNA: TGTGCCAGCAGCTGGGCCGGGACAGGGAATAACTATGGCTACACCTTC.

A word on this clone: Distinct nucleotide sequences in the sample also encode this CDR3. The chain links TRBV10-1 to TRBJ1-1, with 7 bases fitting TRBD1. Germline CDR1 reads WNHNN; CDR2 reads SYGVQD (reference sequence). The V and J ends lost 6 bases and 1 base, in that order; junction bases with no gene match: 5. The CDR3 loop spans 14 amino acids. CDR3 loop: CASSPGGRNTEAFF. CDR3 sequence (DNA): TGCGCCAGCAGCCCAGGGGGTCGGAACACTGAAGCTTTCTTT.

This rearrangement joins TRBV27 to TRBJ1-6; perhaps TRBD1 as D (5 bases). Trimming shortened V by 5 bases and J by 5 bases, and 22 bases separated the two germline ends. Germline V gene sequence: CDR1 MNHEY, CDR2 SMNVEV (reference sequence). The CDR3 runs to 18 residues. The CDR3 spells CASSPPGTIALNNSPLHF. The CDR3 DNA follows: TGTGCCAGCAGTCCTCCCGGGACTATTGCGCTTAATAATTCACCCCTCCACTTT.

For this clone: This same CDR3 is encoded by further DNA sequences in the sample. V usage is TRBV6-5 and J usage is TRBJ1-1; no clear D gene. V lost 0 bases and J lost 6, with 14 bases in between. CDR1 and CDR2 from the germline V gene are MNHEY and SVGAGI. The CDR3 has 15 residues. The CDR3 nucleotides are TGTGCCAGCAGTTACTCTGGTGGTACGAGGTCTGAAGCTTTCTTT. It encodes CASSYSGGTRSEAFF.

This sequence joins TRBV5-1 and TRBJ2-6, with 8 bases fitting TRBD2. Unmatched junction bases numbered 12, after V lost 4 bases and J lost 0 bases. This CDR3 is built from 19 residues. CDR1 SGHRS and CDR2 YFSETQ come from the germline V gene. This CDR3 reads CASSRATVAGGSGANVLTF. The CDR3 nucleotides are TGCGCCAGCAGCCGTGCTACGGTTGCGGGGGGCTCTGGGGCCAACGTCCTGACTTTC.

The chain is built from TRBV7-8 and TRBJ1-2, with D possibly TRBD1 on 5 matching bases. CDR3 size: 15 residues. V was cut by 4 bases and J by 4 bases, with 16 bases left in between. Germline assignment: CDR1 SGHVS and CDR2 FQNEAQ. The CDR3 nucleotides are TGTGCCAGCAGCTGGAGGGGCAAAGATTCCTATGGCTACACCTTC. Its protein is CASSWRGKDSYGYTF.

The rearrangement joins TRBV29-1 to TRBJ1-2; D might be TRBD1 (6 bases). The CDR3 spans 14 residues. From germline, CDR1 is SQVTM and CDR2 ANQGSEA. Trimming removed 6 bases at V and 5 bases at J, with 19 bases between. The CDR3 sequence is CSVSGRGAGYGYTF. DNA of the CDR3: TGCAGCGTCTCTGGCCGGGGGGCAGGATATGGCTACACCTTC.

The J gene is TRBJ1-5, the V gene TRBV12-5; D unclear. The CDR3 sequence is 14 residues long. V dropped 3 bases and J dropped 1 base, with 7 bases sitting between them. Looked up from germline, CDR1 is LGHNT and CDR2 is FRNRAP. The CDR3 is CASGLASSNQPQHF. CDR3 sequence (DNA): TGTGCTAGTGGTTTAGCGTCAAGCAATCAGCCCCAGCATTTT.

The gene calls are TRBV18 and TRBJ1-6, with TRBD1 matching over 8 bases. V lost 3 bases to trimming and J lost 5 bases; unmatched junction nucleotides: 0. The CDR3 spans 14 residues. Germline CDR1 KGHSH, CDR2 LQKENI. CDR3 sequence reads: CASSPDRDNSPLHF. CDR3 nucleotide sequence: TGTGCCAGCTCACCGGACAGGGATAATTCACCCCTCCACTTT.

The gene calls are TRBV19 and TRBJ1-2, with D unresolved. This CDR3 is 14 amino acids long. The V end lost 2 bases, the J end lost 3 bases, and 10 bases lay between the germline ends. Germline lookup yields CDR1 LNHDA and CDR2 SQIVND (reference sequence). DNA for the CDR3: TGTGCCAGTAGTATACCGGGGAGGGACTATGGCTACACCTTC. This translates into CASSIPGRDYGYTF.

The genes are TRBV27 and TRBJ2-1; 7 nucleotides match TRBD2. Germline trimming cut 4 bases from V and 6 bases from J; bases unmatched to any gene: 12. The CDR3 totals 16 residues. Germline V CDR1 and CDR2: MNHEY, SMNVEV (reference sequence). The DNA of the CDR3 is TGTGCCAGCAGTTCCCCACCTGGACTAGTTTCCAATGAGCAGTTCTTC. This codes for CASSSPPGLVSNEQFF.

The chain has TRBV11-3 and TRBJ2-5, with 12 nucleotides matching TRBD1. CDR1 and CDR2 from the germline V gene are SGHNT and YENEEA. The junction had 7 bases not matched to a gene; V was cut back by 6 bases and J by 5 bases. The CDR3 runs to 15 residues. CDR3 DNA sequence: TGTGCCAGCAGGCTAATGGGACAGGGGGCTGAGACCCAGTACTTC. It yields the protein CASRLMGQGAETQYF. Complete variable domain (other parts from reference TRBV11-3 and TRBJ2-5): EAGVVQSPRYKIIEKKQPVAFWCNPISGHNTLYWYLQNLGQGPELLIRYENEEAVDDSQLPKDRFSAERLKGVDSTLKIQPAELGDSAVYLCASRLMGQGAETQYFGPGTRLLVL.

The rearrangement uses TRBV15 and TRBJ2-7; 7 bases match TRBD1. V shed 0 bases and J 0 bases; nucleotides not matched to a gene: 2. The CDR3 length is 15 residues. Per the germline V gene, CDR1 is LNHNV and CDR2 is YYDKDF (reference sequence). The CDR3 here is CATSRETGTSYEQYF. DNA of the CDR3: TGTGCCACCAGCAGAGAGACAGGGACCTCCTACGAGCAGTACTTC.

This sequence joins TRBV4-3 and TRBJ1-6, with TRBD1 matching over 9 bases. In germline, CDR1 is LGHNA, CDR2 YSLEER. The CDR3 runs to 16 residues. Trimming removed 0 bases from V and 6 bases from J; junction bases left unmatched: 3. This chain's CDR3 is CASSQEGTGLNSPLHF. CDR3 coding DNA: TGCGCCAGCAGCCAAGAAGGGACAGGGCTTAATTCACCCCTCCACTTT.

The chain employs TRBV10-1 and TRBJ2-3; D unclear. The CDR3 loop spans 14 amino acids. Germline CDR1 and CDR2: WNHNN and SYGVQD (reference sequence). V was pared by 3 bases and J by 3 bases, with 10 bases between. The CDR3 region has the DNA TGCGCCAGCAGTGATATCGGCGGTACAGATACGCAGTATTTT. Translating gives CASSDIGGTDTQYF.

This chain links TRBV29-1 with TRBJ2-6; perhaps TRBD2 as D (6 bases). This CDR3 spans 20 amino acids. Germline V lookup: CDR1 SQVTM, CDR2 ANQGSEA. V was pared by 0 bases and J by 0 bases, with 21 bases between. In nucleotides, the CDR3 is TGCAGCGTTGAAGATGGAGGGGAGTCAGGCACGGGCTCTGGGGCCAACGTCCTGACTTTC. Translated, it gives CSVEDGGESGTGSGANVLTF. Full variable domain (outside the CDR3, taken from reference TRBV29-1 and TRBJ2-6): SAVISQKPSRDICQRGTSLTIQCQVDSQVTMMFWYRQQPGQSLTLIATANQGSEATYESGFVIDKFPISRPNLTFSTLTVSNMSPEDSSIYLCSVEDGGESGTGSGANVLTFGAGSRLTVL.

The V and J genes are TRBV4-2 and TRBJ2-7; a weak D match, TRBD2 (6 bases). The V end lost 2 bases, the J end lost 5 bases, and 7 bases lay between the germline ends. Germline V gives CDR1 LGHNA, CDR2 YNFKEQ. The CDR3 spans 12 residues. The CDR3 nucleotides read TGTGCCAGCAGCCAAACGGGAGACGAGCAGTACTTC. Its protein product is CASSQTGDEQYF.

The rearrangement joins TRBV4-2 to TRBJ2-7; 8 bases are a match to TRBD1. V was pared by 4 bases and J by 2 bases, with 13 bases of the junction left unmatched. The CDR3 sequence is 17 residues long. Looked up from germline, CDR1 is LGHNA and CDR2 is YNFKEQ. The DNA for the CDR3 is TGTGCCAGCAGCCCCCATTTCGGGACAGGACCCACCTACGAGCAGTACTTC. Translation: CASSPHFGTGPTYEQYF.

The V call is TRBV30, the J call TRBJ2-3; 9 nucleotides match TRBD2. The germline V gene has CDR1 GTSNPN and CDR2 SVGIG (reference sequence). J lost 2 bases, V lost 1 base, and 4 bases had no gene match. This CDR3 comprises 15 residues. The CDR3: CAWSGLAGPTDTQYF. CDR3 DNA sequence: TGTGCCTGGAGTGGGCTAGCGGGACCCACAGATACGCAGTATTTT.

The V gene is TRBV10-2, the J gene TRBJ1-3; 11 bases match TRBD2. Judging by the DNA end, TRBJ2-2 fits better; the J call may be wrong. There are 15 residues in the CDR3. CDR1 is WSHSY, CDR2 SAAADI, per germline. The CDR3 here is CATLSGRVNTGELFF. The CDR3, as DNA: TGCGCCACTCTTAGCGGGAGGGTGAACACCGGGGAGCTGTTTTTT.

This sequence joins TRBV2 and TRBJ1-5; D not certain. The CDR3 is 15 amino acids. The V gene's germline CDR1 is SNHLY and CDR2 FYNNEI. V was trimmed by 7 bases and J by 3 bases, leaving 16 bases between them. The CDR3: CASKESDSFNQPQHF. DNA for the CDR3: TGTGCCAGCAAGGAGTCAGATAGCTTCAATCAGCCCCAGCATTTT.

The rearrangement uses TRBV2 and TRBJ1-4; TRBD1 might be the D (5 bases). V gave up 2 bases and J gave up 7 bases, with 17 bases separating them. Looked up from germline, CDR1 is SNHLY and CDR2 is FYNNEI. This CDR3 contains 16 residues. CDR3 sequence (DNA): TGTGCCAGCAGTGAACCTTCCGGGACGGGGGGTGAAAAACTGTTTTTT. It encodes CASSEPSGTGGEKLFF.

The chain uses TRBV7-6 and TRBJ1-5; tentatively, D is TRBD1 (5 bases). Per germline, CDR1 SGHVS and CDR2 FNYEAQ. The CDR3 covers 16 residues. V was shortened by 4 bases and J by 1 base, with 14 bases between the two germline ends. CDR3 sequence reads: CASSSETARSNQPQHF. In nucleotides, the CDR3 is TGTGCCAGCAGCTCCGAGACAGCCAGAAGCAATCAGCCCCAGCATTTT.

The chain is built from TRBV7-6 and TRBJ2-2, with 11 positions matching TRBD2. The CDR3 runs to 21 residues. Germline lookup yields CDR1 SGHVS and CDR2 FNYEAQ. Germline trimming cut 1 base from V and 2 bases from J; bases unmatched to any gene: 15. The CDR3 region has the DNA TGTGCCAGCAGCTTAGGGTGGACTAGCGGGCGAGTCACCTCCAACACCGGGGAGCTGTTTTTT. Encoded protein: CASSLGWTSGRVTSNTGELFF.